The next 30 T cell receptor beta chains were all read from a single sample in a study of beta chain features in type 1 diabetes. Antigens for these TCRs are unknown. Since all of the isolated RNA was reverse transcribed, expressed TCRB transcripts were what got sequenced. The data were produced by immunoSEQ multiplex PCR, yet TCRdb's version contains in-frame clones alone and is incomplete. The sample shows around 280,000 clones, approximately 15% of them seen only once. Points from the study as a whole: In every one of the four CD4+ subsets, TCRB CDR3s were moderately but significantly shorter in Type 1 diabetes patients.

The sample was naive CD4+ T cells from blood. These receptors originate from a man between 18 and 29 years old with type 1 diabetes.

This chain uses TRBV5-1 with TRBJ2-6; maybe TRBD2 (5 bases). The germline CDR1 and CDR2 sequences are SGHRS and YFSETQ. The V end lost 5 bases, the J end lost 2 bases, and 14 bases lay between the germline ends. The CDR3 is made up of 16 amino acids. The CDR3 bases are TGCGCCAGCAGGAGCGGAACCACGACTGGGGCCAACGTCCTGACTTTC. Protein: CASRSGTTTGANVLTF.

This clone has more than one count but fewer than ten. CDR3 nucleotide sequence: TGCAGCGTTCGCTGGGTTAGCGTAACAGATACGCAGTATTTT. Encoded protein: CSVRWVSVTDTQYF. The chain carries TRBV29-1 and TRBJ2-3; D is possibly TRBD2 (5 bases). This CDR3 comprises 14 residues. Germline lookup yields CDR1 SQVTM and CDR2 ANQGSEA. V dropped 5 bases and J dropped 3 bases, with 15 bases sitting between them.

The chain employs TRBV25-1 and TRBJ1-3; 9 bases fit TRBD1. The CDR3 sequence is 15 residues long. The ends lost 8 bases at V and 2 bases at J; junction bases unmatched: 7. CDR1 is MGHDK, CDR2 SYGVNS, per germline. The CDR3 protein is CASSRDRVAGNTIYF. CDR3 DNA sequence: TGTGCCAGCTCACGGGACAGGGTGGCTGGAAACACCATATATTTT.

The CDR3 is CASRQGQNYEQYF. In DNA, the CDR3 is TGTGCCAGCAGACAGGGACAGAACTACGAGCAGTACTTC. The J gene is TRBJ2-7, the V gene TRBV6-5; 7 positions match TRBD1. This CDR3 is 13 amino acids long. Germline V lookup: CDR1 MNHEY, CDR2 SVGAGI. The ends lost 6 bases at V and 3 bases at J; junction bases unmatched: 5.

This clone was found a few times. V is TRBV29-1 and J is TRBJ2-5; D not certain. This CDR3 comprises 13 residues. The germline V gene has CDR1 SQVTM and CDR2 ANQGSEA. Trimming pared 2 bases from V and 5 bases from J, leaving 12 bases between. The CDR3 bases are TGCAGCGTTGAAACAGTAACGTATGAGACCCAGTACTTC. This codes for CSVETVTYETQYF.

This clone has more than one count but fewer than ten. DNA of the CDR3: TGTGCCAGCAGCTTAAGAGGTTTCCGGGGTCCAGAGACCCAGTACTTC. Protein: CASSLRGFRGPETQYF. The chain employs TRBV7-2 and TRBJ2-5, with D possibly matching TRBD2 (5 bases). The CDR3 covers 16 residues. Trimming took off 2 bases at V and 4 bases at J, with 17 bases between the two ends. CDR1 SGHTA and CDR2 FQGNSA come from the germline V gene.

This clone was counted only a few times. CDR3 in amino acids: CASNLASGGRDEQFF. As DNA, the CDR3 is TGCGCCAGCAACCTGGCTAGCGGGGGGCGAGATGAGCAGTTCTTC. The J gene is TRBJ2-1, the V gene TRBV4-1; 11 bases map to TRBD2. The J segment lost 8 bases and the V segment lost 7 bases, leaving 10 bases of the junction unmatched. Germline CDR1 reads MGHRA; CDR2 reads YSYEKL. The CDR3 has 15 amino acids.

This clone was observed a handful of times. This chain uses TRBV7-9 with TRBJ2-3; D is ambiguous. Trimming took off 7 bases at V and 2 bases at J, with 4 bases between the two ends. The CDR3 runs 11 residues. Germline assignment: CDR1 SEHNR and CDR2 FQNEAQ (reference sequence). CDR3 bases: TGTGCCAGCACCATCACAGATACGCAGTATTTT. Translated, it gives CASTITDTQYF.

CDR3 protein: CASSFGGRTGELFF. The CDR3 DNA reads as TGCGCCAGCAGCTTTGGAGGGCGAACCGGGGAGCTGTTTTTT. This chain connects TRBV5-1 to TRBJ2-2; a possible D gene is TRBD2 (6 bases). The CDR3 loop spans 14 amino acids. V was pared by 2 bases and J by 5 bases, with 10 bases between. CDR1 is SGHRS and CDR2 is YFSETQ in the germline V gene.

V and J are TRBV28 and TRBJ2-5; TRBD2 matches 7 bases. CDR1 and CDR2 (germline): MDHEN, SYDVKM. CDR3 length: 13 amino acids. The V gene end was trimmed by 9 bases and the J gene end by 1 base; junction bases not matched to a gene: 5. The CDR3 DNA is TGTGCCAGTACAGCGGGACCCCAAGAGACCCAGTACTTC. This encodes CASTAGPQETQYF.

The V call is TRBV28, the J call TRBJ1-1, with 12 bases aligning to TRBD1. Germline CDR1 is MDHEN and CDR2 is SYDVKM. The V and J ends lost 6 bases and 6 bases, in that order; junction bases with no gene match: 11. The CDR3 is 16 residues long. In DNA, the CDR3 is TGTGCCAGCAGCCCTTCTTCGGGACAGGGGGCAGCTGAAGCTTTCTTT. It translates to CASSPSSGQGAAEAFF.

The chain has TRBV5-4 and TRBJ2-7, with D perhaps TRBD2 (5 bases). Germline assignment: CDR1 SGHNT and CDR2 YYREEE (reference sequence). V lost 5 bases to trimming and J lost 6 bases, with 9 bases between them. The CDR3 sequence is 11 residues long. This chain's CDR3 is CASRSEGEQYF. CDR3 nucleotide sequence: TGTGCCAGCAGGTCCGAGGGCGAGCAGTACTTC.

The genes are TRBV5-4 and TRBJ2-1; the match to TRBD2 covers 13 bases. Germline CDR1 is SGHNT and CDR2 is YYREEE (reference sequence). V gave up 0 bases and J gave up 8 bases; unmatched junction bases: 8. This CDR3 is built from 17 residues. Written as DNA, the CDR3 is TGTGCCAGCAGCTTGGGGCCCACTAGCGGGGGGGTCCATGAGCAGTTCTTC. This translates into CASSLGPTSGGVHEQFF. Complete variable domain (other parts from reference TRBV5-4 and TRBJ2-1): ETGVTQSPTHLIKTRGQQVTLRCSSQSGHNTVSWYQQALGQGPQFIFQYYREEENGRGNFPPRFSGLQFPNYSSELNVNALELDDSALYLCASSLGPTSGGVHEQFFGPGTRLTVL.

This clone was recorded many times. The V and J genes are TRBV28 and TRBJ2-7; D is undetermined. Trimming pared 3 bases from V and 4 bases from J, leaving 4 bases between. The CDR3 spans 11 residues. The germline V gene has CDR1 MDHEN and CDR2 SYDVKM. The DNA of the CDR3 is TGTGCCAGCAGTTTGGAGTACGAGCAGTACTTC. Residues: CASSLEYEQYF.

The CDR3, as DNA: TGTGCCAGCAGCTACGCAGATACGCAGTATTTT. Translated, it gives CASSYADTQYF. The V gene is TRBV2, the J gene TRBJ2-3; D is uncertain. V was clipped by 6 bases and J by 4 bases, with 5 bases between them. CDR3 length equals 11 residues. Looked up from germline, CDR1 is SNHLY and CDR2 is FYNNEI.

The V call is TRBV6-5, the J call TRBJ2-7; a weak D match, TRBD2 (7 bases). V lost 5 bases and J 2 bases, leaving 13 bases between the germline ends. The germline V gene has CDR1 MNHEY and CDR2 SVGAGI. The CDR3 is made up of 14 amino acids. The CDR3 region has the DNA TGTGCCAGCAGTGCGGGGAGGGGGGCCTACGAGCAGTACTTC. As protein: CASSAGRGAYEQYF.

This clone was counted between two and nine times. CDR3 region: CASSLGVTQYF. CDR3 nucleotide sequence: TGTGCCAGCAGCTTAGGAGTGACCCAGTACTTC. J is TRBJ2-5 and V is TRBV7-2; no definite D call. The CDR3 extends over 11 amino acids. With 1 base removed from V and 7 bases from J, the gap between germline ends came to 4 bases. Germline V gives CDR1 SGHTA, CDR2 FQGNSA.

This clone appeared a few times. The CDR3 DNA reads as TGTGCCAGCAGTTTATCCCTGGCCCCCGCGAACACTGAAGCTTTCTTT. The encoded protein is CASSLSLAPANTEAFF. The rearrangement joins TRBV28 to TRBJ1-1; no firm D call. Trimming shortened V by 1 base and J by 1 base, and 13 bases separated the two germline ends. The CDR3 runs to 16 residues. In germline, CDR1 is MDHEN, CDR2 SYDVKM.

This clone was seen a handful of times. This chain links TRBV30 with TRBJ1-5; a possible D gene is TRBD1 (6 bases). Germline CDR1 GTSNPN, CDR2 SVGIG (reference sequence). The CDR3 extends over 12 amino acids. DNA of the CDR3: TGTGCATCCGGACAGTACAATCAGCCCCAGCATTTT. Its protein product is CASGQYNQPQHF. The full variable domain, completed using reference TRBV30 and TRBJ1-5, is SQTIHQWPATLVQPVGSPLSLECTVEGTSNPNLYWYRQAAGRGLQLLFYSVGIGQISSEVPQNLSASRPQDRQFILSSKKLLLSDSGFYLCASGQYNQPQHFGDGTRLSIL.

V and J are TRBV7-9 and TRBJ2-2; D not resolved. The CDR3 has 15 amino acids. Germline V gives CDR1 SEHNR, CDR2 FQNEAQ (reference sequence). V was clipped by 5 bases and J by 3 bases, with 13 bases between them. CDR3 DNA: TGTGCCAGCAGCCCCCGGCGCGGTTACACCGGGGAGCTGTTTTTT. Its translation is CASSPRRGYTGELFF.

This chain uses TRBV5-1 with TRBJ2-1; 8 positions match TRBD2. V lost 3 bases and J lost 9; bases outside the gene matches: 5. The CDR3 totals 13 residues. Germline CDR1 and CDR2: SGHRS and YFSETQ. The CDR3 DNA reads as TGCGCCAGCAGCTGGGGGACTAGGAGTGAGCAGTTCTTC. Its protein product is CASSWGTRSEQFF.

The sample holds a few counts of this clone. The chain has TRBV7-2 and TRBJ2-7; D ambiguous. Germline CDR1 and CDR2: SGHTA and FQGNSA. This CDR3 spans 13 amino acids. Trimming removed 1 base from V and 3 bases from J, with 7 bases in between. The CDR3 nucleotides read TGTGCCAGCAGCTTAGACTACCTCTACGAGCAGTACTTC. Translating it yields CASSLDYLYEQYF.

The gene calls are TRBV29-1 and TRBJ1-2; D is perhaps TRBD1 (5 bases). The CDR3 covers 13 residues. V was pared by 4 bases and J by 6 bases, with 15 bases between. Germline assignment: CDR1 SQVTM and CDR2 ANQGSEA. In nucleotides, the CDR3 is TGCAGCGTTGTTTGGGCAGGGTGGAATGGCTACACCTTC. As protein: CSVVWAGWNGYTF.

This chain connects TRBV5-4 to TRBJ2-1, with TRBD1 matching over 10 bases. CDR3 length: 15 residues. V gave up 2 bases and J gave up 9 bases; unmatched junction bases: 8. In germline, CDR1 is SGHNT, CDR2 YYREEE (reference sequence). In DNA, the CDR3 is TGTGCCAGCAGCTTTGCAAGGGACAGGGGTGGTGAGCAGTTCTTC. It codes for CASSFARDRGGEQFF. The full variable domain, with the rest looked up from reference TRBV5-4 and TRBJ2-1, is ETGVTQSPTHLIKTRGQQVTLRCSSQSGHNTVSWYQQALGQGPQFIFQYYREEENGRGNFPPRFSGLQFPNYSSELNVNALELDDSALYLCASSFARDRGGEQFFGPGTRLTVL.

The chain uses TRBV2 and TRBJ1-4; TRBD1 aligns across 9 bases. This CDR3 region has 14 residues. Germline V gene data show CDR1 as SNHLY and CDR2 as FYNNEI. The J segment lost 8 bases and the V segment lost 4 bases, leaving 5 bases of the junction unmatched. The CDR3 protein is CASSVRQGGEKLFF. CDR3 bases: TGTGCCAGCAGTGTAAGACAGGGGGGAGAAAAACTGTTTTTT.

This clone was observed a few times. The rearrangement uses TRBV5-1 and TRBJ2-5, with unresolved D. Germline CDR1 and CDR2: SGHRS and YFSETQ. The ends were cut back, 3 bases at V and 0 bases at J, with 3 bases in the middle. The CDR3 has 12 residues. CDR3 loop: CASSSYQETQYF. The CDR3 coding sequence is TGCGCCAGCAGCTCGTACCAAGAGACCCAGTACTTC.

The genes are TRBV28 and TRBJ2-3; the match to TRBD2 covers 9 bases. Per the germline V gene, CDR1 is MDHEN and CDR2 is SYDVKM. The CDR3 length is 15 residues. Trimming cost V 8 bases and J 6 bases; bases outside gene matches: 12. The CDR3 nucleotides are TGTGCCAGCCAGGCGGGGGGGCTGCTCATCGATACGCAGTATTTT. It yields the protein CASQAGGLLIDTQYF.

This clone was found a few times. The chain couples TRBV19 to TRBJ2-3; the D gene is possibly TRBD2 (5 bases). The V and J ends lost 5 bases and 2 bases respectively, with 14 bases between them. This CDR3 is 15 amino acids long. Looked up from germline, CDR1 is LNHDA and CDR2 is SQIVND (reference sequence). CDR3 in DNA: TGTGCCAGTAGTTTGGAGGCTGTATCCACAGATACGCAGTATTTT. It encodes CASSLEAVSTDTQYF.

The chain joins TRBV5-4 to TRBJ2-5, with D maybe TRBD2 (6 bases). V lost 0 bases to trimming and J lost 1 base, with 13 bases between them. The CDR3 is 16 residues long. Germline loops: CDR1 SGHNT, CDR2 YYREEE (reference sequence). The CDR3 reads CASSLAGGGVQETQYF. CDR3 nucleotide sequence: TGTGCCAGCAGCTTGGCCGGGGGTGGGGTCCAAGAGACCCAGTACTTC.

The chain recombines TRBV18 with TRBJ1-5, with D possibly being TRBD1 (6 bases). Germline-derived CDR1 and CDR2 are KGHSH and LQKENI. V dropped 2 bases and J dropped 1 base, with 9 bases sitting between them. This CDR3 has 15 residues. The CDR3 region is CASSPGGASNQPQHF. The CDR3, as DNA: TGTGCCAGCTCACCAGGGGGGGCCAGCAATCAGCCCCAGCATTTT.